One and the same sample provided the 2 T cell receptor beta chains below, sequenced in a study of T cell responses to AZD1222 COVID-19 vaccine. Profiling relied on immunoSEQ multiplex PCR, and the TCRdb table lists in-frame clones only, not all of them. The repertoire holds 150,000 to 200,000 clones, with about nine tenths as singletons. Sequencing was performed on peripheral blood, taken on day 0 of MenACWY control vaccination. The receptor set was obtained from an adult in good health.

The J gene is TRBJ1-2, the V gene TRBV3-1 (or the pseudogene TRBV3-2); 10 bases align to TRBD1. CDR3 size: 15 residues. CDR1 LGHDT and CDR2 YNNKEL come from the germline V gene (reference sequence). V lost 4 bases to trimming and J lost 7 bases; unmatched junction nucleotides: 9. The CDR3 spells CASSPEGQGVFGYTF. CDR3 DNA sequence: TGTGCCAGCAGCCCGGAAGGACAGGGGGTTTTTGGCTACACCTTC.

V is TRBV28 and J is TRBJ1-2; D remains unclear. Trimming left V 6 bases short and J 5 bases short, with 13 bases between. Germline lookup yields CDR1 MDHEN and CDR2 SYDVKM. This CDR3 has 13 amino acids. The CDR3 is CASSPPFKYGYTF. The CDR3 coding sequence is TGTGCCAGCAGCCCACCGTTCAAATATGGCTACACCTTC.